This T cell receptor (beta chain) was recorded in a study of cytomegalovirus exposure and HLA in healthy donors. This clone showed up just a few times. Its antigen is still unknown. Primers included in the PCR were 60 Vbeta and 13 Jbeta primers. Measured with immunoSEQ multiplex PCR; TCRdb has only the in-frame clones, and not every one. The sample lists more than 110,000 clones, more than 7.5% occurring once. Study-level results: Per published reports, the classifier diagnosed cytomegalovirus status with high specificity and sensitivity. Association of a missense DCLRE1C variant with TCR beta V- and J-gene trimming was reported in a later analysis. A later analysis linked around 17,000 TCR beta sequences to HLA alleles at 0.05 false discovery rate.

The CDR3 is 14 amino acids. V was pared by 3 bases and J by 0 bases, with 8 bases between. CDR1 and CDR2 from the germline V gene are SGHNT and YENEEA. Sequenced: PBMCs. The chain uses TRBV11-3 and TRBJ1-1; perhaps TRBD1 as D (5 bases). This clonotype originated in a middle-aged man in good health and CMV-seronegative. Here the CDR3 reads CASSFTGLNTEAFF. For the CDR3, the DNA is TGTGCCAGCAGCTTTACAGGTTTGAACACTGAAGCTTTCTTT.